These 27 T cell receptor beta chains were all obtained from the same sample, sequenced in a study of T cell responses to AZD1222 COVID-19 vaccine. The protocol was immunoSEQ multiplex PCR, while the TCRdb copy is restricted to in-frame clones and leaves out a portion. This repertoire shows under 200,000 clones, 94% found once; its top ten account for approximately 0.64%. This specimen was peripheral blood, taken on day 0 of AZD1222 vaccination. The receptors were gathered from an adult in good health.

This chain links TRBV28 with TRBJ1-1; 9 bases align to TRBD1. This CDR3 spans 15 amino acids. Germline trimming cut 5 bases from V and 7 bases from J; bases unmatched to any gene: 11. The germline gives CDR1 MDHEN, CDR2 SYDVKM. The CDR3 region is CASSPLDRGGHEAFF. The CDR3 DNA sequence: TGTGCCAGCAGTCCACTGGACAGGGGTGGTCATGAAGCTTTCTTT.

V and J are TRBV29-1 and TRBJ2-7; TRBD1 is a possible D gene (5 bases). The CDR3 is made up of 11 amino acids. V gave up 4 bases and J gave up 6 bases, with 10 bases separating them. Germline lookup yields CDR1 SQVTM and CDR2 ANQGSEA. CDR3 DNA sequence: TGCAGCGTTGGGACATCATCCGAGCAGTACTTC. Translation gives CSVGTSSEQYF.

This chain joins TRBV7-8 and TRBJ2-2, with TRBD1 matching 8 bases. The V gene's germline CDR1 is SGHVS and CDR2 FQNEAQ. The CDR3 totals 15 residues. After removal of 3 bases from V and 4 bases from J, the junction contained 4 bases not matched to a gene. In DNA, the CDR3 is TGTGCCAGCAGCTTTCAGGGGGCGGTCACCGGGGAGCTGTTTTTT. Translating it yields CASSFQGAVTGELFF. Drawing the rest from reference TRBV7-8 and TRBJ2-2, the complete variable domain is GAGVSQSPRYKVAKRGQDVALRCDPISGHVSLFWYQQALGQGPEFLTYFQNEAQLDKSGLPSDRFFAERPEGSVSTLKIQRTQQEDSAVYLCASSFQGAVTGELFFGEGSRLTVL.

The chain joins TRBV4-2 to TRBJ2-7; no reliable D call. Between the trimmed V and J ends, which lost 4 bases and 3 bases, there was a span of 22 bases. The CDR3 totals 17 residues. Germline V lookup: CDR1 LGHNA, CDR2 YNFKEQ. The CDR3 sequence: CASSPTGWQKPLYEQYF. The CDR3 nucleotides are TGTGCCAGCAGCCCGACGGGTTGGCAGAAACCACTCTACGAGCAGTACTTC.

The V and J genes are TRBV12-3 or TRBV12-4 and TRBJ2-1; D gene ambiguous. The CDR3 sequence is 12 residues long. V was pared by 9 bases and J by 9 bases, with 15 bases between. The CDR3 DNA reads TGTGCCAGTTACCGATTCCGAAGTGAGCAGTTCTTC. Its protein is CASYRFRSEQFF.

The J gene is TRBJ1-2, the V gene TRBV28; D gene unclear. With 4 bases removed from V and 6 bases from J, the gap between germline ends came to 9 bases. Looked up from germline, CDR1 is MDHEN and CDR2 is SYDVKM. This CDR3 spans 12 amino acids. The CDR3 sequence is CASSSVSNGYTF. The CDR3 coding sequence is TGTGCCAGCAGTTCGGTCTCCAATGGCTACACCTTC.

Comment on this clone: A single base is all that separates this from a far larger clone, so a read error is likely. The chain is built from TRBV2 and TRBJ2-1; no definite D call. Germline lookup yields CDR1 SNHLY and CDR2 FYNNEI. Trimming stripped 6 bases from V and 2 bases from J, with 2 bases between. The CDR3 runs to 11 residues. The CDR3 bases are TGTGCCAGCAGCGCCTACAATGAGCAGTTCTTC. This sequence encodes CASSAYNEQFF. Based on the CDR3 plus reference TRBV2 and TRBJ2-1, the full variable domain is EPEVTQTPSHQVTQMGQEVILRCVPISNHLYFYWYRQILGQKVEFLVSFYNNEISEKSEIFDDQFSVERPDGSNFTLKIRSTKLEDSAMYFCASSAYNEQFFGPGTRLTVL.

The chain joins TRBV29-1 to TRBJ1-5; D is unresolved. CDR3 length: 13 residues. Germline values: CDR1 SQVTM, CDR2 ANQGSEA. Trimming removed 4 bases at V and 5 bases at J, with 12 bases between. Here the CDR3 reads CSVAAFKDQPQHF. CDR3 nucleotides: TGCAGCGTTGCGGCATTCAAGGATCAGCCCCAGCATTTT. Filled out from reference TRBV29-1 and TRBJ1-5, the complete variable domain reads SAVISQKPSRDICQRGTSLTIQCQVDSQVTMMFWYRQQPGQSLTLIATANQGSEATYESGFVIDKFPISRPNLTFSTLTVSNMSPEDSSIYLCSVAAFKDQPQHFGDGTRLSIL.

In this sample, this clone turned up once. The chain employs TRBV18 and TRBJ2-7; perhaps TRBD1 as D (5 bases). CDR1 and CDR2 (germline): KGHSH, LQKENI. V was shortened by 3 bases and J by 3 bases, with 9 bases between the two germline ends. The CDR3 totals 13 residues. The CDR3: CASSPSRDYEQYF. The CDR3 nucleotides are TGTGCCAGCTCACCGAGCAGGGACTACGAGCAGTACTTC.

The chain links TRBV10-3 to TRBJ2-3; TRBD2 matches 7 bases. Germline V lookup: CDR1 ENHRY, CDR2 SYGVKD. The ends lost 8 bases at V and 0 bases at J; junction bases unmatched: 11. CDR3 size: 16 residues. The DNA of the CDR3 is TGTGCCATCGCCCGTTTGAGGGGAGGGAGCACAGATACGCAGTATTTT. Protein product: CAIARLRGGSTDTQYF.

This chain joins TRBV2 and TRBJ1-4; D uncertain. CDR1 and CDR2 (germline): SNHLY, FYNNEI. The CDR3 totals 15 residues. V was pared by 3 bases and J by 0 bases, with 8 bases between. CDR3 DNA: TGTGCCAGCAGTGATCCCGGAGCAACTAATGAAAAACTGTTTTTT. Its protein is CASSDPGATNEKLFF.

This chain uses TRBV10-3 with TRBJ1-1; 8 bases map to TRBD1. The CDR3 runs to 15 residues. CDR1 and CDR2 (germline): ENHRY, SYGVKD. V lost 6 bases and J lost 8; bases outside the gene matches: 14. The CDR3 DNA sequence: TGTGCCATCAGCGTCTCGGGACAGGCTCAGTCCGAAGCTTTCTTT. Amino acids: CAISVSGQAQSEAFF.

The CDR3 protein is CASSRVSGTGATGELFF. CDR3 nucleotide sequence: TGTGCCAGCAGCCGAGTCTCCGGGACAGGGGCCACCGGGGAGCTGTTTTTT. V gene TRBV7-3 combines with J gene TRBJ2-2; the match to TRBD1 covers 10 bases. Germline lookup yields CDR1 SGHTA and CDR2 FQGTGA. CDR3 length equals 17 residues. Trimming took 5 bases from V and 4 from J; bases not matched to a gene: 10.

V gene TRBV30 combines with J gene TRBJ1-3, with 7 bases aligning to TRBD1. Germline CDR1 is GTSNPN and CDR2 is SVGIG (reference sequence). J was trimmed by 0 bases and V by 8 bases; bases with no gene match: 4. The CDR3 loop spans 13 amino acids. CDR3 amino acids: CAQQGNSGNTIYF. The DNA of the CDR3 is TGTGCCCAACAGGGGAACTCTGGAAACACCATATATTTT. Variable domain in full (rest from reference TRBV30 and TRBJ1-3): SQTIHQWPATLVQPVGSPLSLECTVEGTSNPNLYWYRQAAGRGLQLLFYSVGIGQISSEVPQNLSASRPQDRQFILSSKKLLLSDSGFYLCAQQGNSGNTIYFGEGSWLTVV.

J is TRBJ1-6 and V is TRBV28; D gene unclear. Germline loops: CDR1 MDHEN, CDR2 SYDVKM. There are 16 residues in the CDR3. Trimming pared 6 bases from V and 6 bases from J, leaving 18 bases between. The CDR3 is CASSLIDRDFNSPLHF. CDR3 coding DNA: TGTGCCAGCAGCCTCATCGACCGGGATTTTAATTCACCCCTCCACTTT.

The V call is TRBV2, the J call TRBJ2-7, with unresolved D. The V end lost 6 bases, the J end lost 3 bases, and 12 bases lay between the germline ends. Looked up from germline, CDR1 is SNHLY and CDR2 is FYNNEI. The CDR3 sequence is 13 residues long. CDR3 region: CASSDDRYYEQYF. The DNA of the CDR3 is TGTGCCAGCAGCGATGACCGCTACTACGAGCAGTACTTC.

The rearrangement joins TRBV6-5 to TRBJ1-1; no reliable D call. The CDR3 is 13 residues long. The germline V gene encodes CDR1 MNHEY and CDR2 SVGAGI. The V end lost 8 bases, the J end lost 4 bases, and 14 bases lay between the germline ends. CDR3 DNA sequence: TGTGCCAGCCGGCGGATCATGGGCACTGAAGCTTTCTTT. Translation gives CASRRIMGTEAFF.

This clone appeared a single time. This chain links TRBV6-5 with TRBJ1-2; no clear D gene. Between the trimmed V and J ends, which lost 6 bases and 7 bases, there was a span of 9 bases. The CDR3 length is 11 residues. CDR1 is MNHEY, CDR2 SVGAGI, per germline. The CDR3 sequence is CASSSDGGYTF. As DNA, the CDR3 is TGTGCCAGCAGCTCGGATGGTGGCTACACCTTC.

The J gene is TRBJ2-7, the V gene TRBV5-5; 7 bases align to TRBD1. This CDR3 is 15 amino acids long. V lost 0 bases to trimming and J lost 4 bases; unmatched junction nucleotides: 7. Germline V gene sequence: CDR1 SGHKS, CDR2 YYEKEE (reference sequence). DNA for the CDR3: TGTGCCAGCAGCTTGGCGGGACAGAGCCTGTACGAGCAGTACTTC. It translates to CASSLAGQSLYEQYF. Full variable domain (rest looked up from reference TRBV5-5 and TRBJ2-7): DAGVTQSPTHLIKTRGQQVTLRCSPISGHKSVSWYQQVLGQGPQFIFQYYEKEERGRGNFPDRFSARQFPNYSSELNVNALLLGDSALYLCASSLAGQSLYEQYFGPGTRLTVT.

In its sample, this clone was seen once. The V gene is TRBV14, the J gene TRBJ2-5; D ambiguous. Germline CDR1 reads SGHDN; CDR2 reads FVKESK. The CDR3 has 11 residues. The ends were cut back, 2 bases at V and 6 bases at J, with 4 bases in the middle. The CDR3 loop is CASSQTQTQYF. CDR3 bases: TGTGCCAGCAGCCAAACGCAGACCCAGTACTTC.

This chain joins TRBV6-5 and TRBJ1-2, with 7 nucleotides matching TRBD1. Trimming removed 7 bases from V and 8 bases from J; junction bases left unmatched: 10. Germline lookup yields CDR1 MNHEY and CDR2 SVGAGI. The CDR3 runs 13 residues. The CDR3 sequence is CASKIPGGQGYTF. The DNA for the CDR3 is TGTGCCAGCAAAATTCCAGGGGGTCAGGGCTACACCTTC.

The V and J genes are TRBV5-4 and TRBJ2-2, with D perhaps matching TRBD2 (6 bases). Germline V gene sequence: CDR1 SGHNT, CDR2 YYREEE (reference sequence). Between the trimmed V and J ends, which lost 4 bases and 2 bases, there was a span of 15 bases. The CDR3 totals 16 residues. The CDR3 DNA follows: TGTGCCAGCAGCAACCGATGGGCGGGAAACACCGGGGAGCTGTTTTTT. The encoded protein is CASSNRWAGNTGELFF.

The chain is built from TRBV30 and TRBJ2-3, with unresolved D. This CDR3 region has 13 residues. Germline CDR1 GTSNPN, CDR2 SVGIG (reference sequence). The germline V and J ends were trimmed by 4 bases and 0 bases, with 8 bases remaining between them. The CDR3 here is CAWNTASTDTQYF. The CDR3 DNA reads as TGTGCCTGGAACACAGCTAGCACAGATACGCAGTATTTT.

The CDR3 region is CASSYSFGTQPQHF. The CDR3 region has the DNA TGTGCCAGCAGTTACTCCTTTGGGACTCAGCCCCAGCATTTT. The chain is built from TRBV6-5 and TRBJ1-5, with a possible D match to TRBD1 (5 bases). The CDR3 has 14 amino acids. V was shortened by 0 bases and J by 6 bases, with 9 bases between the two germline ends. Germline V lookup: CDR1 MNHEY, CDR2 SVGAGI.

This sequence joins TRBV19 and TRBJ1-2; the D gene is possibly TRBD1 (6 bases). Germline CDR1 and CDR2: LNHDA and SQIVND (reference sequence). With 4 bases removed from V and 3 bases from J, the gap between germline ends came to 12 bases. The CDR3 totals 14 residues. CDR3 residues: CASSTPGGHYGYTF. CDR3 DNA: TGTGCCAGTAGTACCCCGGGGGGGCACTATGGCTACACCTTC.

The chain joins TRBV7-9 to TRBJ1-1; D remains ambiguous. Trimming shortened V by 4 bases and J by 0 bases, and 9 bases separated the two germline ends. The CDR3 sequence is 14 residues long. Germline-derived CDR1 and CDR2 are SEHNR and FQNEAQ (reference sequence). In nucleotides, the CDR3 is TGTGCCAGCAGCTCGGGCCGGATGAACACTGAAGCTTTCTTT. As protein: CASSSGRMNTEAFF.

This chain links TRBV3-1 (or the pseudogene TRBV3-2) with TRBJ1-6; perhaps TRBD1 as D (5 bases). Germline CDR1 is LGHDT and CDR2 is YNNKEL (reference sequence). V was pared by 1 base and J by 6 bases, with 13 bases between. The CDR3 is 16 amino acids. CDR3 protein: CASSQAWGRGNSPLHF. The CDR3 coding sequence is TGTGCCAGCAGCCAAGCCTGGGGACGGGGTAATTCACCCCTCCACTTT.